This T cell receptor beta chain was observed in a study of OX40 agonist ivuxolimab in advanced cancers. The wider study: Patient treatment consisted of intravenous ivuxolimab administration every 2 weeks at 0.01 to 10 mg/kg. A mean age of around 66 years, range roughly 23 to 85, was recorded, and over 65% were male. General study findings and limits: Specificity for antigen went undetermined in the expanded peripheral T cells. Dose levels from 0.1 to 3.0 mg/kg saw CD4+ and CD8+ blood T cells expand clonally by week 6.

Sequencing used immunoSEQ multiplex PCR; TCRdb keeps in-frame clones, though not all of them. This sample carries some 30,000 clones, around nine tenths of them seen once, and the ten largest clones take less than 5%. The CDR3 extends over 14 amino acids. Trimming removed 3 bases from V and 5 bases from J, with 11 bases in between. The germline V gene has CDR1 SGHVS and CDR2 FNYEAQ. With respect to this clone: As yet, its antigen is unknown.

This sample comprised CD4+ or CD8+ T cells sorted from blood, obtained in a trial of the OX40 agonist ivuxolimab. The chain is built from TRBV7-6 and TRBJ2-1; no clear D gene. The receptor was derived from an adult with an advanced solid tumor such as melanoma, head and neck, liver or kidney cancer. In DNA, the CDR3 is TGTGCCAGCAGCTTTCCCGGTAAGGACAATGAGCAGTTCTTC. Translation gives CASSFPGKDNEQFF.